The 27 T cell receptor beta chains given below trace back to one sample, sequenced in a study of shared clonotypes between healthy human individuals. The repertoire was sequenced with immunoSEQ multiplex PCR; TCRdb's copy has only in-frame clones and lacks some. The table has about half a million clones, less than 80% seen once. The sequencing sample was made of PBMCs. These receptors came from a woman between 35 and 50 years old in good health. Some clones in this sample may be carry-over from other donors' samples.

The table lists this clone with many counts. Other DNA variants within this sample encode the same CDR3. The V call is TRBV5-6, the J call TRBJ2-7, with 9 bases aligning to TRBD2. The ends lost 3 bases at V and 6 bases at J; junction bases unmatched: 13. From germline, CDR1 is SGHDT and CDR2 YYEEEE. This CDR3 is built from 16 residues. The CDR3 DNA reads as TGTGCCAGCAGCTGGGGGACCGGGACTAGCTTTTCCGAGCAGTACTTC. Translating gives CASSWGTGTSFSEQYF.

A single count supports this clone. Written as DNA, the CDR3 is TGCGCCAGCAGCCCCCGGGAAAGGGGAAGGGGGCTTAAGTTGAATGAGCAGTTCTTC. This codes for CASSPRERGRGLKLNEQFF. The chain couples TRBV5-1 to TRBJ2-1; TRBD1 matches 7 bases. Trimming removed 4 bases from V and 7 bases from J; junction bases left unmatched: 23. CDR3 length: 19 residues. Germline lookup yields CDR1 SGHRS and CDR2 YFSETQ.

This CDR3 reads CASSTSGVTDTQYF. DNA for the CDR3: TGTGCCAGCAGCACGAGCGGGGTCACAGATACGCAGTATTTT. This chain connects TRBV9 to TRBJ2-3; 7 nucleotides line up with TRBD2. The CDR3 spans 14 residues. Germline-derived CDR1 and CDR2 are SGDLS and YYNGEE. V lost 4 bases to trimming and J lost 2 bases; unmatched junction nucleotides: 4.

This clone is a singleton in its sample. The gene calls are TRBV5-1 and TRBJ2-1; the D is unclear. V lost 8 bases and J 8 bases, leaving 20 bases between the germline ends. The V gene's germline CDR1 is SGHRS and CDR2 YFSETQ. There are 14 residues in the CDR3. The CDR3, as DNA: TGCGCCAGTAAGGAGACCGGTAATTTCGATGAGCAGTTCTTC. It codes for CASKETGNFDEQFF.

The genes are TRBV6-5 and TRBJ1-1, with TRBD1 matching over 7 bases. The germline V gene has CDR1 MNHEY and CDR2 SVGAGI. The length of the CDR3 is 13 residues. The ends lost 2 bases at V and 6 bases at J; junction bases unmatched: 3. CDR3 sequence: CASSYGTVSEAFF. The DNA for the CDR3 is TGTGCCAGCAGTTACGGGACAGTATCTGAAGCTTTCTTT.

This chain links TRBV28 with TRBJ2-3; D may match TRBD1 or TRBD2 (5 bases each). The CDR3 is made up of 16 amino acids. Deletions cut 5 bases from V and 0 bases from J, with 15 bases between. CDR1 is MDHEN and CDR2 is SYDVKM in the germline V gene. This chain's CDR3 is CASSARGPASTDTQYF. The CDR3 nucleotides read TGTGCCAGCAGTGCCCGGGGCCCCGCTAGCACAGATACGCAGTATTTT.

The J gene is TRBJ2-6, the V gene TRBV7-9; D not resolved. The V gene's germline CDR1 is SEHNR and CDR2 FQNEAQ (reference sequence). This CDR3 is 14 amino acids long. The germline V and J ends were trimmed by 8 bases and 7 bases, with 15 bases remaining between them. The DNA for the CDR3 is TGTGCCAGCCCCCCCAGGCAGGCTGCCAACGTCCTGACTTTC. As protein: CASPPRQAANVLTF.

The rearrangement joins TRBV6-5 to TRBJ2-7, with 7 bases identical to TRBD1. The CDR3 has 16 amino acids. With 1 base clipped from V and 4 bases from J, the junction kept 10 bases outside the gene matches. The germline CDR1 and CDR2 sequences are MNHEY and SVGAGI. CDR3 sequence (DNA): TGTGCCAGCAGTTACTGGCCCGAGGGGGCGCGGTACGAGCAGTACTTC. Protein sequence: CASSYWPEGARYEQYF.

The chain joins TRBV2 to TRBJ2-7; no clear D gene. This CDR3 comprises 14 residues. Germline loops: CDR1 SNHLY, CDR2 FYNNEI. V was trimmed by 7 bases and J by 2 bases, leaving 15 bases between them. This CDR3 reads CASIEVKRPYEQYF. The CDR3 DNA reads as TGTGCCAGCATAGAGGTCAAGCGACCCTACGAGCAGTACTTC. The entire variable domain, with the rest obtained from reference TRBV2 and TRBJ2-7, is as follows: EPEVTQTPSHQVTQMGQEVILRCVPISNHLYFYWYRQILGQKVEFLVSFYNNEISEKSEIFDDQFSVERPDGSNFTLKIRSTKLEDSAMYFCASIEVKRPYEQYFGPGTRLTVT.

This chain links TRBV11-1 with TRBJ2-1; D is perhaps TRBD1 (6 bases). V lost 1 base to trimming and J lost 9 bases, with 13 bases between them. This CDR3 has 14 residues. Germline V gives CDR1 SGHAT, CDR2 FQDESV (reference sequence). In nucleotides, the CDR3 is TGTGCCAGCAGCTTAGAGCAGGGGCTGGGTGAGCAGTTCTTC. Amino acids: CASSLEQGLGEQFF.

The rearrangement links TRBV10-3 to TRBJ2-3; tentatively, D is TRBD1 or TRBD2 (5 bases each). V dropped 3 bases and J dropped 3 bases, with 16 bases sitting between them. The CDR3 is 16 residues long. Germline V gene sequence: CDR1 ENHRY, CDR2 SYGVKD. CDR3 nucleotide sequence: TGTGCCATCAGTGATGGAGTTGGGGGTACGACAGATACGCAGTATTTT. The encoded protein is CAISDGVGGTTDTQYF.

The gene calls are TRBV5-1 and TRBJ1-1, with D possibly TRBD1 on 5 matching bases. CDR1 SGHRS and CDR2 YFSETQ come from the germline V gene. The CDR3 has 14 amino acids. The ends were cut back, 4 bases at V and 3 bases at J, with 13 bases in the middle. DNA for the CDR3: TGCGCCAGCAGCCCCCGGGGGGGGGACACTGAAGCTTTCTTT. This gives the protein CASSPRGGDTEAFF.

This clone turned up a few times. The rearrangement joins TRBV7-2 to TRBJ2-1; 12 bases are shared with TRBD2. With V trimmed by 6 bases and J by 13 bases, 7 bases remained unmatched. Germline CDR1 SGHTA, CDR2 FQGNSA. The CDR3 is 13 amino acids. The CDR3 is CASRSTSGRFQFF. For the CDR3, the DNA is TGTGCCAGCAGATCGACTAGCGGGAGATTCCAGTTCTTC.

This clone was detected once. This sequence joins TRBV7-2 and TRBJ1-1; 9 bases fit TRBD1. CDR3 length equals 16 residues. V lost 2 bases to trimming and J lost 2 bases; unmatched junction nucleotides: 6. CDR1 is SGHTA, CDR2 FQGNSA, per germline. DNA of the CDR3: TGTGCCAGCAGCTTATTCGGGACAGGGCTTAACACTGAAGCTTTCTTT. Protein: CASSLFGTGLNTEAFF.

This chain joins TRBV7-9 and TRBJ1-4; D unclear. Germline CDR1 is SEHNR and CDR2 is FQNEAQ (reference sequence). The CDR3 loop spans 13 amino acids. Trimming removed 0 bases at V and 12 bases at J, with 11 bases between. CDR3 loop: CASSLAGGSQLFF. Here the CDR3 DNA reads TGTGCCAGCAGCTTAGCGGGTGGCTCCCAACTGTTTTTT.

This chain links TRBV6-1 with TRBJ2-7, with 8 bases fitting TRBD2. The germline CDR1 and CDR2 sequences are MNHNS and SASEGT. V shed 7 bases, J shed 5 bases, and the junction held 10 bases outside the gene matches. This CDR3 region has 14 residues. CDR3: CASKLSGIIDEQYF. Written as DNA, the CDR3 is TGTGCCAGCAAACTTAGCGGGATTATAGACGAGCAGTACTTC.

The rearrangement uses TRBV28 and TRBJ2-7; no definite D call. Germline values: CDR1 MDHEN, CDR2 SYDVKM. The CDR3 is made up of 11 amino acids. V lost 6 bases, J lost 2 bases, and 5 bases lay in between. The CDR3 sequence is CASRTTYEQYF. The CDR3 DNA reads TGTGCCAGCAGAACCACCTACGAGCAGTACTTC.

The rearrangement joins TRBV5-1 to TRBJ2-2, with TRBD1 matching over 9 bases. In germline, CDR1 is SGHRS, CDR2 YFSETQ. The V segment lost 4 bases and the J segment 6 bases; nucleotides outside the gene matches: 10. The CDR3 runs to 16 residues. In DNA form, the CDR3 reads TGCGCCAGCAGCACCCGGGACAGGGTCGATTCCGGGGAGCTGTTTTTT. The encoded protein is CASSTRDRVDSGELFF.

This clone was seen a handful of times. The V gene is TRBV6-1, the J gene TRBJ1-1; D might be TRBD1 (6 bases). Germline CDR1 reads MNHNS; CDR2 reads SASEGT. The V and J ends lost 2 bases and 4 bases respectively, with 17 bases between them. CDR3 length: 16 residues. CDR3 bases: TGTGCCAGCAGTGAATGGCCAGGGGAAGGTGGCACTGAAGCTTTCTTT. Its translation is CASSEWPGEGGTEAFF.

The V and J genes are TRBV27 and TRBJ1-5, with D uncertain. V dropped 0 bases and J dropped 5 bases, with 8 bases sitting between them. The CDR3 runs to 14 residues. Germline V gives CDR1 MNHEY, CDR2 SMNVEV (reference sequence). CDR3 residues: CASSLSGFDQPQHF. DNA of the CDR3: TGTGCCAGCAGTTTATCCGGGTTTGATCAGCCCCAGCATTTT.

The chain carries TRBV5-1 and TRBJ1-2; D uncertain. Between the trimmed V and J ends, which lost 4 bases and 1 base, there was a span of 8 bases. CDR3 length: 13 residues. Per the germline V gene, CDR1 is SGHRS and CDR2 is YFSETQ. DNA for the CDR3: TGCGCCAGCAGCGCCGGTAGTAACTATGGCTACACCTTC. Amino acid sequence: CASSAGSNYGYTF.

The chain is built from TRBV6-6 and TRBJ1-3; tentative D call: TRBD1 (5 bases). CDR1 is MNHNY, CDR2 SVGAGI, per germline (reference sequence). The V end was cut by 0 bases, the J end by 2 bases, with 5 bases between. The CDR3 is made up of 14 amino acids. The CDR3 here is CASSYSGAGNTIYF. CDR3 DNA: TGTGCCAGCAGTTACTCAGGGGCTGGAAACACCATATATTTT.

The gene calls are TRBV6-5 and TRBJ1-1; D ambiguous. Deletions cut 1 base from V and 8 bases from J, with 8 bases between. The V gene's germline CDR1 is MNHEY and CDR2 SVGAGI. CDR3 length: 12 residues. CDR3 bases: TGTGCCAGCAGTTACTGGGGTTCAGAAGCTTTCTTT. Its protein is CASSYWGSEAFF.

The chain combines TRBV19 with TRBJ2-7; D is perhaps TRBD2 (6 bases). The CDR3 totals 15 residues. V was clipped by 3 bases and J by 5 bases, with 17 bases between them. The germline V gene has CDR1 LNHDA and CDR2 SQIVND (reference sequence). CDR3 residues: CASSISGRDPDEQYF. Written as DNA, the CDR3 is TGTGCCAGTAGTATTAGTGGGCGGGACCCCGACGAGCAGTACTTC.

Comment on this clone: It differs at one base from a far larger clone, so likely a read error. Other nucleotide sequences from this sample produce the same CDR3. The rearrangement links TRBV7-2 to TRBJ1-5; 7 nucleotides align to TRBD1. CDR3 length equals 15 residues. CDR1 SGHTA and CDR2 FQGNSA come from the germline V gene. The CDR3 DNA is TGCGCCAGCAGCTCTAGGACAGGTAGCAATCAGCCCCAGCATTTT. This sequence encodes CASSSRTGSNQPQHF.

The genes are TRBV4-2 and TRBJ1-4; 8 bases align to TRBD1. J was trimmed by 7 bases and V by 3 bases; bases with no gene match: 7. Germline V gene data show CDR1 as LGHNA and CDR2 as YNFKEQ. The length of the CDR3 is 15 residues. DNA for the CDR3: TGTGCCAGCAGCCACCAACAGGGGGAGAGTGAAAAACTGTTTTTT. Amino acid sequence: CASSHQQGESEKLFF.

This clone was seen a few times. The chain has TRBV7-2 and TRBJ2-1; no reliable D call. V shed 5 bases and J shed 7 bases, with 12 bases lying between them. CDR3 length: 13 amino acids. Germline assignment: CDR1 SGHTA and CDR2 FQGNSA. CDR3 DNA: TGTGCCAGCAGCCCCGGGCCTGCGAATGAGCAGTTCTTC. It yields the protein CASSPGPANEQFF.